Listed here are 25 T cell receptor beta chains from one sample, sequenced in a study of T cell responses to AZD1222 COVID-19 vaccine. Only in-frame clones appear in the TCRdb table, and some are missing; sequencing was by immunoSEQ multiplex PCR. Among fewer than 150,000 clones listed, 70% to 90% were seen once. The sample in question was peripheral blood, obtained 28 days after the second AZD1222 dose. The receptor set was obtained from an adult who received the AZD1222 COVID-19 vaccine.

This clone has just a few counts. The chain is built from TRBV18 and TRBJ1-4; unclear D gene. This CDR3 has 12 amino acids. Trimming took off 5 bases at V and 8 bases at J, with 9 bases between the two ends. CDR1 KGHSH and CDR2 LQKENI come from the germline V gene. CDR3 in DNA: TGTGCCAGCTCATCGGAGAGGGAAAAACTGTTTTTT. Protein sequence: CASSSEREKLFF.

The gene calls are TRBV2 and TRBJ2-1; no reliable D call. CDR3 length: 15 residues. Germline assignment: CDR1 SNHLY and CDR2 FYNNEI. V lost 7 bases, J lost 8 bases, and 21 bases lay in between. CDR3 sequence (DNA): TGTGCCAGCACCTCCTCCCTTCCCCTGGCCGATGAGCAGTTCTTC. It is translated as CASTSSLPLADEQFF.

The chain employs TRBV5-5 and TRBJ1-2, with D perhaps TRBD1 (5 bases). V was pared by 1 base and J by 8 bases, with 15 bases between. The CDR3 contains 14 residues. Germline CDR1 SGHKS, CDR2 YYEKEE (reference sequence). The CDR3 sequence: CASSLRQGPGGYTF. The CDR3 DNA reads TGTGCCAGCAGCTTGAGGCAGGGACCTGGGGGCTACACCTTC.

This clone has only one observation. The chain is built from TRBV5-5 and TRBJ2-7, with 8 bases identical to TRBD1. V shed 4 bases and J 5 bases; nucleotides not matched to a gene: 11. Germline CDR1 reads SGHKS; CDR2 reads YYEKEE (reference sequence). CDR3 size: 15 residues. CDR3 in amino acids: CASSRRGQGSDEQYF. CDR3 DNA sequence: TGTGCCAGCAGCCGCCGAGGACAGGGCTCGGACGAGCAGTACTTC. The full variable domain, completed using reference TRBV5-5 and TRBJ2-7, is DAGVTQSPTHLIKTRGQQVTLRCSPISGHKSVSWYQQVLGQGPQFIFQYYEKEERGRGNFPDRFSARQFPNYSSELNVNALLLGDSALYLCASSRRGQGSDEQYFGPGTRLTVT.

The chain joins TRBV5-1 to TRBJ2-5; D is unclear. The CDR3 consists of 13 residues. Trimming pared 2 bases from V and 1 base from J, leaving 6 bases between. Germline assignment: CDR1 SGHRS and CDR2 YFSETQ. In nucleotides, the CDR3 is TGCGCCAGCAGCTTAAACTTCCAAGAGACCCAGTACTTC. Protein: CASSLNFQETQYF.

Ten or more counts support this clone. The CDR3 region is CASSQVLAWYEQYF. CDR3 nucleotide sequence: TGTGCCAGCAGCCAAGTCCTAGCTTGGTACGAGCAGTACTTC. This chain connects TRBV14 to TRBJ2-7; D possibly corresponds to TRBD2 (5 bases). Trimming left V 1 base short and J 4 bases short, with 11 bases between. The CDR3 is made up of 14 amino acids. Germline values: CDR1 SGHDN, CDR2 FVKESK.

V gene TRBV12-3 or TRBV12-4 combines with J gene TRBJ1-1; TRBD1 aligns across 8 bases. The CDR3 loop spans 13 amino acids. Trimming at V came to 6 bases and at J to 7 bases, leaving 7 bases not matched to a gene. The CDR3 here is CASRFRDRSEAFF. CDR3 nucleotide sequence: TGTGCCAGCAGGTTCCGGGACAGGAGTGAAGCTTTCTTT.

The rearrangement links TRBV28 to TRBJ1-2; no definite D call. Germline CDR1 is MDHEN and CDR2 is SYDVKM. V was cut by 6 bases and J by 7 bases, with 9 bases left in between. The CDR3 is 11 residues long. DNA of the CDR3: TGTGCCAGCAGACATGGTCCTGGCTACACCTTC. Its translation: CASRHGPGYTF.

The chain joins TRBV18 to TRBJ1-1, with D maybe TRBD1 (6 bases). The length of the CDR3 is 15 residues. Germline CDR1 reads KGHSH; CDR2 reads LQKENI. V lost 5 bases and J 4 bases, leaving 17 bases between the germline ends. CDR3 sequence: CASSSLTGAGTEAFF. CDR3 sequence (DNA): TGTGCCAGCTCATCGCTAACGGGGGCAGGCACTGAAGCTTTCTTT.

The chain links TRBV5-1 to TRBJ1-1; D uncertain. The CDR3 extends over 13 amino acids. Germline V gene sequence: CDR1 SGHRS, CDR2 YFSETQ. V was trimmed by 0 bases and J by 6 bases, leaving 9 bases between them. The CDR3 DNA reads as TGCGCCAGCAGCTTGGTTTTGGACTCTGAAGCTTTCTTT. It yields the protein CASSLVLDSEAFF.

The chain has TRBV7-6 and TRBJ2-7; D gene uncertain. This CDR3 is 13 amino acids long. Trimming left V 5 bases short and J 1 base short, with 9 bases between. The germline V gene has CDR1 SGHVS and CDR2 FNYEAQ. For the CDR3, the DNA is TGTGCCAGCAGCCTCGGAGCTTCCTACGAGCAGTACTTC. This sequence encodes CASSLGASYEQYF.

V usage is TRBV7-2 and J usage is TRBJ1-4; TRBD1 might be the D (6 bases). In germline, CDR1 is SGHTA, CDR2 FQGNSA. Trimming took off 5 bases at V and 11 bases at J, with 33 bases between the two ends. The CDR3 covers 19 residues. The CDR3 DNA sequence: TGTGCCAGCAGCCCTAGCGCCTGGGGCAGGGGAAGCGGACGTCCTAAACTGTTTTTT. This sequence encodes CASSPSAWGRGSGRPKLFF.

The chain combines TRBV27 with TRBJ2-7; tentatively, D is TRBD1 (5 bases). CDR3 length equals 15 residues. Per the germline V gene, CDR1 is MNHEY and CDR2 is SMNVEV (reference sequence). Trimming stripped 6 bases from V and 3 bases from J, with 18 bases between. The CDR3 DNA reads as TGTGCCAGCAGGCCCGACCCGACAGATATCTACGAGCAGTACTTC. It yields the protein CASRPDPTDIYEQYF.

This clone appeared a few times. This sequence joins TRBV2 and TRBJ1-5; D call uncertain. CDR1 is SNHLY, CDR2 FYNNEI, per germline. This CDR3 comprises 12 residues. V was trimmed by 7 bases and J by 4 bases, leaving 8 bases between them. The CDR3 sequence is CASNLRNQPQHF. DNA of the CDR3: TGTGCCAGCAACCTGCGGAATCAGCCCCAGCATTTT.

This chain joins TRBV19 and TRBJ1-2; 9 bases line up with TRBD1. The CDR3 is made up of 15 amino acids. Germline trimming cut 5 bases from V and 2 bases from J; bases unmatched to any gene: 6. CDR1 is LNHDA and CDR2 is SQIVND in the germline V gene (reference sequence). CDR3 protein: CASSVQTGGNYGYTF. CDR3 DNA: TGTGCCAGTAGTGTACAGACAGGGGGAAACTATGGCTACACCTTC. Combining the CDR3 with reference TRBV19 and TRBJ1-2 gives the whole variable domain DGGITQSPKYLFRKEGQNVTLSCEQNLNHDAMYWYRQDPGQGLRLIYYSQIVNDFQKGDIAEGYSVSREKKESFPLTVTSAQKNPTAFYLCASSVQTGGNYGYTFGSGTRLTVV.

J is TRBJ1-1 and V is TRBV15; no firm D call. CDR1 is LNHNV, CDR2 YYDKDF, per germline (reference sequence). The CDR3 extends over 13 amino acids. Trimming took off 3 bases at V and 7 bases at J, with 12 bases between the two ends. CDR3 loop: CATSRGQLGEAFF. In nucleotides, the CDR3 is TGTGCCACCAGCAGGGGTCAATTGGGTGAAGCTTTCTTT.

The J gene is TRBJ2-7, the V gene TRBV19; D perhaps matches TRBD2 (6 bases). CDR3 size: 16 residues. Germline V lookup: CDR1 LNHDA, CDR2 SQIVND (reference sequence). V was trimmed by 4 bases and J by 6 bases, leaving 22 bases between them. The DNA for the CDR3 is TGTGCCAGTAGTACGTCCCCCTCCGGGGGTCGGGGCGAGCAGTACTTC. Its protein is CASSTSPSGGRGEQYF. The entire variable domain, with the rest obtained from reference TRBV19 and TRBJ2-7, is as follows: DGGITQSPKYLFRKEGQNVTLSCEQNLNHDAMYWYRQDPGQGLRLIYYSQIVNDFQKGDIAEGYSVSREKKESFPLTVTSAQKNPTAFYLCASSTSPSGGRGEQYFGPGTRLTVT.

This chain connects TRBV27 to TRBJ2-1, with 8 bases aligning to TRBD1. Germline assignment: CDR1 MNHEY and CDR2 SMNVEV (reference sequence). The ends lost 3 bases at V and 4 bases at J; junction bases unmatched: 5. The CDR3 is 15 residues long. CDR3 amino acids: CASSLSGGAYNEQFF. CDR3 bases: TGTGCCAGCAGTTTGTCAGGGGGCGCGTACAATGAGCAGTTCTTC.

This clone was recorded only once. The rearrangement joins TRBV4-2 to TRBJ1-2, with D possibly being TRBD1 (6 bases). CDR3 length: 16 residues. Germline loops: CDR1 LGHNA, CDR2 YNFKEQ. The V gene lost 1 base and the J gene lost 3 bases, with 15 bases spanning the gap. The CDR3 protein is CASSQGEDSEYYGYTF. Written as DNA, the CDR3 is TGTGCCAGCAGCCAAGGAGAGGACAGCGAGTACTATGGCTACACCTTC.

The CDR3 loop reads CASRDPHILSEAFF. In nucleotides, the CDR3 is TGCGCCAGCAGGGACCCCCACATTTTATCTGAAGCTTTCTTT. The V gene is TRBV10-1, the J gene TRBJ1-1, with unresolved D. This CDR3 has 14 residues. Germline CDR1 and CDR2: WNHNN and SYGVQD (reference sequence). V lost 6 bases, J lost 6 bases, and 17 bases lay in between.

The gene calls are TRBV5-1 and TRBJ2-3, with unresolved D. Germline V gene lookup returns CDR1 SGHRS and CDR2 YFSETQ. V was trimmed by 0 bases and J by 4 bases, leaving 3 bases between them. The CDR3 sequence is 12 residues long. The CDR3 is CASSLVPDTQYF. The CDR3 DNA reads TGCGCCAGCAGCTTGGTGCCAGATACGCAGTATTTT.

The gene calls are TRBV6-6 and TRBJ2-2, with a tentative D call TRBD2 (5 bases). Germline values: CDR1 MNHNY, CDR2 SVGAGI (reference sequence). The CDR3 is made up of 14 amino acids. V lost 0 bases to trimming and J lost 5 bases, with 7 bases between them. CDR3 residues: CASSYSPGTGELFF. In nucleotides, the CDR3 is TGTGCCAGCAGTTACTCTCCGGGGACCGGGGAGCTGTTTTTT.

The chain is built from TRBV9 and TRBJ1-3; D call uncertain. The CDR3 consists of 14 residues. Germline-derived CDR1 and CDR2 are SGDLS and YYNGEE. Deletions cut 1 base from V and 1 base from J, with 6 bases between. The CDR3 region has the DNA TGTGCCAGCAGCGTATCGGGGTCTGGAAACACCATATATTTT. It is translated as CASSVSGSGNTIYF.

The chain recombines TRBV10-1 with TRBJ2-3; D possibly corresponds to TRBD1 (5 bases). CDR3 size: 14 residues. Looked up from germline, CDR1 is WNHNN and CDR2 is SYGVQD (reference sequence). The V gene lost 6 bases and the J gene lost 3 bases, with 13 bases spanning the gap. CDR3 DNA: TGCGCCAGCAGCGAGACAGATTGGACAGATACGCAGTATTTT. Its protein product is CASSETDWTDTQYF.

The chain links TRBV28 to TRBJ2-7, with TRBD2 as a possible D gene (5 bases). Germline CDR1 is MDHEN and CDR2 is SYDVKM. V was trimmed by 8 bases and J by 3 bases, leaving 23 bases between them. The CDR3 spans 16 residues. The CDR3 DNA reads TGTGCCAGCGCCTTACCTCCGGGGTACTATTACTACGAGCAGTACTTC. Translated: CASALPPGYYYYEQYF.